This T cell receptor (beta chain) derives from a study of blood T cell repertoires in COVID-19. Study background: The samples span acute and convalescent COVID-19 from the United States, Italy and Spain.

The junction had 5 bases not matched to a gene; V was cut back by 4 bases and J by 0 bases. Germline V gene data show CDR1 as LGHDT and CDR2 as YNNKEL (reference sequence). The CDR3 length is 15 residues. Original processing notes: Amplification with reference gene primers provided the estimates of nucleated cell counts. Assay: immunoSEQ multiplex PCR; the TCRdb copy retains only in-frame clones and omits some. The V and J calls and clone size were taken over from that table, and D and trimming were inferred from the DNA. The sample has roughly 200,000 clones; roughly 89% are singletons. The chain has TRBV3-1 (or the pseudogene TRBV3-2) and TRBJ1-2; TRBD1 matches at 7 bases. The sample was PBMCs or T cells enriched from blood (not recorded which). The sequence was obtained from a woman between 40 and 55 years old with acute COVID-19. The CDR3, as DNA: TGTGCCAGCAGCCCCGGGACAGCTGCTAACTATGGCTACACCTTC. As protein: CASSPGTAANYGYTF.